This record looks at one T cell receptor (beta chain) sequence and its context. One end of the junction varies from germline; a read error may be responsible. This record comes from a study of blood T cell repertoires in COVID-19. Study-level background: Specimens from acute and convalescent COVID-19 originated in the United States, Italy and Spain. Nucleic acid was either cDNA or gDNA, and it came from T cells, B-cell-depleted T cells, or PBMCs.

Authors' methods: Estimation of nucleated cell counts was performed using reference gene primer amplification. Assay used: immunoSEQ multiplex PCR; TCRdb lists only in-frame clones, some missing. D and trimming come from the DNA, and the V and J calls and clone size come from that table. The sample lists about 36,000 clones; 87% were seen once. The sequenced sample consisted of peripheral blood. The receptor's source is a man in his 60s with acute or convalescent COVID-19.

CDR3 coding DNA: TGTGCTAGCAGCTTGGGACTAGCAACAGATACGCAGTATTTT. As protein: CASSLGLATDTQYF. The chain is built from TRBV7-7 and TRBJ2-3; TRBD2 matches 9 bases. Germline V gene lookup returns CDR1 SSHAT and CDR2 FNYEAQ (reference sequence). The CDR3 is 14 residues long.